Listed below are T cell receptor beta chains from one sample, sequenced in a study of long-term antiretroviral therapy in people with HIV. This table comes from immunoSEQ multiplex PCR, and its TCRdb copy is limited to in-frame clones, with some not included. This sample has around 11,000 clones, with over 75% found just once. This material consisted of unsorted PBMCs, taken 1.8 years after starting antiretroviral therapy. All receptors come from a man in his forties with HIV. The CDR3 runs from the conserved cysteine through the conserved F or W. D genes are given only for firm matches. Expanded clones are given a class, and other clones once, few, many or no size at all.

d_call	v_call	j_call	clone_size	cdr3_aa	cdr3_nt
-	TRBV25-1	TRBJ2-6	-	CASSEQHSGANVLTF	TGTGCCAGCAGTGAACAACACTCTGGGGCCAACGTCCTGACTTTC
-	TRBV18	TRBJ1-1	-	CASSPPLDTEAFF	TGTGCCAGCTCACCACCGTTGGACACTGAAGCTTTCTTT
-	TRBV28	TRBJ2-7	-	CASRSTGSYEQYF	TGTGCCAGCAGATCTACAGGGTCCTACGAGCAGTACTTC
TRBD1	TRBV5-1	TRBJ1-2	-	CASTQLTGGADGYTF	TGCGCCAGCACCCAATTAACAGGGGGCGCGGATGGCTACACCTTC
-	TRBV28	TRBJ2-5	-	CASSQLTEPQETQYF	TGTGCCAGCAGTCAGTTGACAGAGCCCCAAGAGACCCAGTACTTC
-	TRBV5-1	TRBJ2-6	-	CASSLLLQGTGANVLTF	TGCGCCAGCAGCTTGTTGCTGCAGGGGACTGGGGCCAACGTCCTGACTTTC
TRBD1	TRBV5-1	TRBJ2-1	-	CASSQQGAGEQFF	TGCGCCAGCAGCCAACAGGGGGCTGGTGAGCAGTTCTTC
TRBD1	TRBV2	TRBJ1-5	-	CASSFLEAGGNQPQHF	TGTGCCAGCAGTTTCCTAGAGGCAGGGGGTAATCAGCCCCAGCATTTT
-	TRBV30	TRBJ1-1	few	CAWSIMNTEAFF	TGTGCCTGGAGTATAATGAACACTGAAGCTTTCTTT
TRBD2	TRBV11-2	TRBJ2-7	-	CASRIGEGYDYEQYF	TGTGCCAGCAGAATAGGGGAGGGGTACGACTACGAGCAGTACTTC
TRBD2	TRBV7-6	TRBJ2-1	once	CASTGGGDEQFF	TGTGCCAGCACCGGCGGGGGGGATGAGCAGTTCTTC
-	TRBV5-1	TRBJ1-1	-	CASSLIGSNTEAFF	TGCGCCAGCAGCTTGATCGGCTCGAACACTGAAGCTTTCTTT
-	TRBV6-5	TRBJ2-7	-	CASSYRSSYEQYF	TGTGCCAGCAGTTACAGGTCGTCCTACGAGCAGTACTTC
TRBD2	TRBV29-1	TRBJ2-3	-	CSVESATSSIDTQYF	TGCAGCGTTGAATCTGCGACTAGCTCTATAGATACGCAGTATTTT
-	TRBV7-9	TRBJ2-1	-	CASSLGYGEQFF	TGTGCCAGCAGCTTAGGCTACGGTGAGCAGTTCTTC
-	TRBV12-5	TRBJ1-1	-	CASGIPLGGATEAFF	TGTGCTAGTGGTATCCCACTAGGGGGGGCCACTGAAGCTTTCTTT
-	TRBV5-6	TRBJ1-2	-	CASSFVQQGYTF	TGTGCCAGCAGCTTTGTTCAACAGGGCTACACCTTC
-	TRBV7-8	TRBJ1-1	-	CASSFRDEENTEAFF	TGTGCCAGCAGCTTCCGGGACGAGGAGAACACTGAAGCTTTCTTT
-	TRBV2	TRBJ1-4	-	CASSEIVRRPPFF	TGTGCCAGCAGTGAAATCGTCCGCCGGCCCCCGTTTTTT
TRBD1	TRBV6-1	TRBJ2-3	-	CASSRTGGTDTQYF	TGTGCCAGCAGCCGGACAGGGGGCACAGATACGCAGTATTTT
-	TRBV30	TRBJ1-3	-	CAWSVQTGNTIYF	TGTGCCTGGAGTGTACAAACTGGAAACACCATATATTTT
-	TRBV5-8	TRBJ2-4	-	CASSLAGAKNIQYF	TGTGCCAGCAGCTTAGCAGGAGCCAAAAACATTCAGTACTTC
-	TRBV27	TRBJ1-2	few	CASSLFGGGSRQEVYGYTF	TGTGCCAGCAGTTTATTCGGGGGGGGATCCAGGCAGGAGGTCTATGGCTACACCTTC
TRBD1	TRBV9	TRBJ1-2	-	CASSVDPDRTSASYGYTF	TGTGCCAGCAGCGTAGACCCGGACAGGACGTCGGCTTCCTATGGCTACACCTTC
-	TRBV28	TRBJ2-1	once	CASSLGHSVNEQFF	TGTGCCAGCAGTTTAGGTCACTCGGTCAATGAGCAGTTCTTC
-	TRBV18	TRBJ2-3	-	CASSPITDTQYF	TGTGCCAGCTCACCCATCACAGATACGCAGTATTTT
TRBD1	TRBV19	TRBJ2-5	-	CASRTRDRIQETQYF	TGTGCCAGTAGGACCCGGGACAGGATCCAAGAGACCCAGTACTTC
-	TRBV4-3	TRBJ2-5	-	CASSRGAGQETQYF	TGCGCCAGCAGCCGGGGCGCGGGACAAGAGACCCAGTACTTC
TRBD1	TRBV9	TRBJ1-5	-	CASSVGTGGAGQPQHF	TGTGCCAGCAGCGTAGGGACAGGGGGCGCGGGACAGCCCCAGCATTTT
-	TRBV12-1	TRBJ1-4	-	CASSFEGGREEKLFF	TGTGCCAGCAGCTTTGAAGGGGGTCGGGAGGAAAAACTGTTTTTT
TRBD2	TRBV7-2	TRBJ2-7	few	CASSLEGSGRTYEQYF	TGTGCCAGCAGCTTAGAAGGTAGCGGGAGAACCTACGAGCAGTACTTC
-	TRBV14	TRBJ2-7	few	CASSPVHLISYEQYF	TGTGCCAGCAGCCCAGTACACCTAATATCTTACGAGCAGTACTTC
-	TRBV6-5	TRBJ2-1	-	CASMRDTAYNEQFF	TGTGCCAGCATGAGGGACACCGCTTACAATGAGCAGTTCTTC
-	TRBV5-4	TRBJ1-1	-	CASSLGPMNTEAFF	TGTGCCAGCAGCTTGGGGCCTATGAACACTGAAGCTTTCTTT
-	TRBV5-1	TRBJ1-2	-	CASSSQFIGLGGGYTF	TGCGCCAGCAGCTCGCAATTTATCGGACTGGGAGGAGGCTACACCTTC
-	TRBV11-2	TRBJ1-2	few	CASSLNSVYGYTF	TGTGCCAGCAGCCTAAATTCGGTCTATGGCTACACCTTC
-	TRBV28	TRBJ2-7	-	CASSLNPTLPDISYEQYF	TGTGCCAGCAGTTTAAACCCCACCCTGCCGGATATTTCCTACGAGCAGTACTTC
-	TRBV9	TRBJ1-2	-	CASSVALTSGGYTF	TGTGCCAGCAGCGTAGCTTTGACCTCGGGAGGCTACACCTTC
-	TRBV7-2	TRBJ1-2	few	CASSLDGGSHYGYTF	TGTGCCAGCAGCTTAGACGGCGGCAGCCACTATGGCTACACCTTC
-	TRBV28	TRBJ2-3	-	CASSLEKSSTDTQYF	TGTGCCAGCAGTTTAGAAAAGTCTAGCACAGATACGCAGTATTTT
-	TRBV2	TRBJ1-5	-	CASSEALAPQWFQPQHF	TGTGCCAGCAGTGAAGCCCTCGCCCCACAGTGGTTTCAGCCCCAGCATTTT
-	TRBV6-6	TRBJ2-7	-	CASSPLRGEQYF	TGTGCCAGCAGTCCCCTCCGCGGCGAGCAGTACTTC
TRBD1	TRBV29-1	TRBJ2-3	-	CSVEGQGAGDTQYF	TGCAGCGTTGAAGGGCAGGGGGCTGGAGATACGCAGTATTTT
TRBD2	TRBV4-2	TRBJ2-4	few	CASSPLAGGSSGKNIQYF	TGTGCCAGCAGCCCTCTAGCGGGAGGGTCTTCGGGGAAAAACATTCAGTACTTC
-	TRBV9	TRBJ1-5	few	CASSGPGVNQPQHF	TGTGCCAGCAGCGGTCCAGGGGTTAATCAGCCCCAGCATTTT
-	TRBV9	TRBJ1-2	-	CASSPGTRARGYTF	TGTGCCAGCAGCCCAGGGACCCGCGCGCGAGGCTACACCTTC
TRBD2	TRBV28	TRBJ2-7	-	CASSFSPSGSSYEQYF	TGTGCCAGCAGCTTTAGTCCTAGCGGAAGCTCCTACGAGCAGTACTTC
TRBD1	TRBV28	TRBJ2-5	-	CASSNRGLTPYF	TGTGCCAGCAGTAACAGGGGGCTTACCCCGTACTTC
TRBD1	TRBV27	TRBJ2-7	-	CASSHRGSEQYF	TGTGCCAGCAGTCACAGGGGGAGCGAGCAGTACTTC
-	TRBV4-3	TRBJ1-3	-	CASSQDLRVSGNTIYF	TGCGCCAGCAGCCAAGATCTCAGGGTCTCTGGAAACACCATATATTTT
TRBD2	TRBV13	TRBJ2-7	-	CASSLAGPTYEQYF	TGTGCCAGCAGCCTAGCGGGACCAACCTACGAGCAGTACTTC